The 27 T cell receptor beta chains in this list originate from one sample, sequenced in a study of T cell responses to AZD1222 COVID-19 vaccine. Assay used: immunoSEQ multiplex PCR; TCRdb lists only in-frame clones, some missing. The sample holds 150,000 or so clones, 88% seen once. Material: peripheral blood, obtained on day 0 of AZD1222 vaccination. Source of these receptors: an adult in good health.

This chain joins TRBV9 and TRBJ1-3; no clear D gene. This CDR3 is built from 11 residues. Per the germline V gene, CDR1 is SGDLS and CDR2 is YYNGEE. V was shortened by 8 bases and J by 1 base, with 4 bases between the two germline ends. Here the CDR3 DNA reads TGTGCCAGTCAATCTGGAAACACCATATATTTT. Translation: CASQSGNTIYF.

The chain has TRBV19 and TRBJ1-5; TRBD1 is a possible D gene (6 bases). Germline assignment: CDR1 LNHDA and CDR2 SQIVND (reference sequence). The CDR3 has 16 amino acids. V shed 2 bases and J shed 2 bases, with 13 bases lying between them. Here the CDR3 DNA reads TGTGCCAGTAGTATACACGGAGGGGGAGGCAATCAGCCCCAGCATTTT. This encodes CASSIHGGGGNQPQHF.

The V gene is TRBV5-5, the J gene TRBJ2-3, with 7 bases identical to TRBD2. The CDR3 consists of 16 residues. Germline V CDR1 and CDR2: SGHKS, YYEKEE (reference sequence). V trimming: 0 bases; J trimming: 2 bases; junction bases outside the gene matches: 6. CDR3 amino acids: CASSLELADSTDTQYF. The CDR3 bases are TGTGCCAGCAGCTTGGAGCTAGCGGATTCCACAGATACGCAGTATTTT.

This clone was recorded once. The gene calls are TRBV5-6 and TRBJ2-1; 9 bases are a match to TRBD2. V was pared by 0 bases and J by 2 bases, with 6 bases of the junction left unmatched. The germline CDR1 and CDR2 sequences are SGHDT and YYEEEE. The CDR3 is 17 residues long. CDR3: CASSLGSGSRPYNEQFF. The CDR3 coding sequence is TGTGCCAGCAGCTTGGGTAGCGGGAGTCGCCCCTACAATGAGCAGTTCTTC.

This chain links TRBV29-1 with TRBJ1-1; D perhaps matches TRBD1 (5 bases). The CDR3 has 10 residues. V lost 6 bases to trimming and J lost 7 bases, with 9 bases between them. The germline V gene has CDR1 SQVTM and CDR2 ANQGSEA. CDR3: CSVQGYEAFF. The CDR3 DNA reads TGCAGCGTGCAGGGTTATGAAGCTTTCTTT.

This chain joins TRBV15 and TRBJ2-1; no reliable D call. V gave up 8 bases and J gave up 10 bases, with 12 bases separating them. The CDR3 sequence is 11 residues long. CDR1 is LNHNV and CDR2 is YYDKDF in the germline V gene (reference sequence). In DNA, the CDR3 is TGTGCCACCGCTAGTCTAGGGGAGCAGTTCTTC. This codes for CATASLGEQFF.

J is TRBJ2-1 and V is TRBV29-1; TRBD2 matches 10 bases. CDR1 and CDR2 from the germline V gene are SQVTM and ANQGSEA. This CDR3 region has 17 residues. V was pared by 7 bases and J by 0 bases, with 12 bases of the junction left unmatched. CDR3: CSARWTSGGSSYNEQFF. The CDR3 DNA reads TGCAGCGCTCGTTGGACTAGCGGTGGTAGCTCCTACAATGAGCAGTTCTTC.

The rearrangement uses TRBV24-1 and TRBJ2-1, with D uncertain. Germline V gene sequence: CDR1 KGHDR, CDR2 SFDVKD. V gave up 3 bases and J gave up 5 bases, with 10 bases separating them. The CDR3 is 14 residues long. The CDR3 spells CATSDHGPHNEQFF. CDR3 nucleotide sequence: TGTGCCACCAGTGATCACGGGCCCCACAATGAGCAGTTCTTC.

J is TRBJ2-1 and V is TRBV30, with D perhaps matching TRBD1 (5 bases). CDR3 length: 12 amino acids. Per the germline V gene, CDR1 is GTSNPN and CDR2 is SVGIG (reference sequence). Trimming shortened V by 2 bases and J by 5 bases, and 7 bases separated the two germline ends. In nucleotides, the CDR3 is TGTGCCTGGAGTAAGGGGAACAATGAGCAGTTCTTC. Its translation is CAWSKGNNEQFF.

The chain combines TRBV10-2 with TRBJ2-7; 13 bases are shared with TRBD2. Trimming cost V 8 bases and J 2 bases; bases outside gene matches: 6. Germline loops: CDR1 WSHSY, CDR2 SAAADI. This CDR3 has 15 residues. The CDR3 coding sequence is TGCGCCAGCCGATCCACTAGCGGGAGGGCCTACGAGCAGTACTTC. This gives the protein CASRSTSGRAYEQYF.

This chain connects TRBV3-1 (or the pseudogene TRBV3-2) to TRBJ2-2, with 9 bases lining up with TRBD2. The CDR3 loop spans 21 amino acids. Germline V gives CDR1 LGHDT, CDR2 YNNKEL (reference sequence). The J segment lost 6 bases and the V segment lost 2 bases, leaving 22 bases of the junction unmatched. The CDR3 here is CASSQRWGWAGTSRTPGELFF. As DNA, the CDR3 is TGTGCCAGCAGCCAAAGATGGGGGTGGGCGGGGACTAGCCGAACTCCCGGGGAGCTGTTTTTT.

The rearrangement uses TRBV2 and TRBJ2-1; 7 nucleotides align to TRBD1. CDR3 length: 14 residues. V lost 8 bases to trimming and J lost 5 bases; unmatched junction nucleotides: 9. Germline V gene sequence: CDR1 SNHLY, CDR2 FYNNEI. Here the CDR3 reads CASPRGQANNEQFF. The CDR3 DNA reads TGTGCCAGCCCCCGAGGACAGGCTAACAATGAGCAGTTCTTC.

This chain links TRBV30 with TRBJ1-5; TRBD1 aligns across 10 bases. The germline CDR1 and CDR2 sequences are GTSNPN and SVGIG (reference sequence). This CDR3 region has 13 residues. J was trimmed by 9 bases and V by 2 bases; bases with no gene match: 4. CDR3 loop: CAWSLDRGWPQHF. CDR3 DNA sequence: TGTGCCTGGAGTTTGGACAGGGGGTGGCCCCAGCATTTT.

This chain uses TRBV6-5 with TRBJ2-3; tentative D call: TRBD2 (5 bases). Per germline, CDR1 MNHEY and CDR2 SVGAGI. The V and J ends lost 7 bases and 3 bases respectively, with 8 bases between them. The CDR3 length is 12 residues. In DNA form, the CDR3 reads TGTGCCAGCAAGCGGTTGACAGATACGCAGTATTTT. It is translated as CASKRLTDTQYF.

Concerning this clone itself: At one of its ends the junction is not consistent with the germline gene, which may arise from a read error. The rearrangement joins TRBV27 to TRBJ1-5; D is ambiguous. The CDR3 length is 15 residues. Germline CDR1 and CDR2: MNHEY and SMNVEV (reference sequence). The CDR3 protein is CAGRPWGQDNQPQHF. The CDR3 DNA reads TGTGCCGGCAGACCCTGGGGTCAGGACAATCAGCCCCAGCATTTT.

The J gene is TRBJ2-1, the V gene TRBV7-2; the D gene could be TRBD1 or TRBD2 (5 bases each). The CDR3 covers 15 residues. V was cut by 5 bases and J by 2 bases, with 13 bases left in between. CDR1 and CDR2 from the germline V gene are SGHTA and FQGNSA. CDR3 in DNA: TGTGCCAGCAGCACACCGGGACGGGCCTACAATGAGCAGTTCTTC. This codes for CASSTPGRAYNEQFF.

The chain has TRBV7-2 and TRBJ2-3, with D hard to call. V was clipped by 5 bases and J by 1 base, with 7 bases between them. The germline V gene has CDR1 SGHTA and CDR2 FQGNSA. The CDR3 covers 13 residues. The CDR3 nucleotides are TGTGCCAGCAGCACGGACGGCACAGATACGCAGTATTTT. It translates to CASSTDGTDTQYF.

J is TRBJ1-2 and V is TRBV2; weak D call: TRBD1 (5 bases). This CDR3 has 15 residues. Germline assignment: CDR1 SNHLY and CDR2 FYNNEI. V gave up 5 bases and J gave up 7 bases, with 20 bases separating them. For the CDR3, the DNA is TGTGCCAGCAGTCGGAATTTGGGGCTGAGATCTGGCTACACCTTC. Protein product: CASSRNLGLRSGYTF.

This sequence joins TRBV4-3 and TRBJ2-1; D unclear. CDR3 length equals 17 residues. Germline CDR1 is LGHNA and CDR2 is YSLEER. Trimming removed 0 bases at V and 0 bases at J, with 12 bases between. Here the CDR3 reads CASSQDTRDGSYNEQFF. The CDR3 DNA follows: TGCGCCAGCAGCCAAGATACCCGAGACGGCTCCTACAATGAGCAGTTCTTC.

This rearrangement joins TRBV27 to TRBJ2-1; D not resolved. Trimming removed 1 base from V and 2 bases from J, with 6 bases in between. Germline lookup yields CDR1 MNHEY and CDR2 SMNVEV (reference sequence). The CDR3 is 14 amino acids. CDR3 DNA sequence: TGTGCCAGCAGTTTATATCCGCCCTACAATGAGCAGTTCTTC. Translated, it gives CASSLYPPYNEQFF.

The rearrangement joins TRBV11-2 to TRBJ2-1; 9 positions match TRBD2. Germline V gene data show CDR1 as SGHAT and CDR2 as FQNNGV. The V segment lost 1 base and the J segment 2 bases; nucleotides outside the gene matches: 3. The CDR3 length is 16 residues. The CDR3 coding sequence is TGTGCCAGCAGCTTAGGGGCGGGAGGGCCCTACAATGAGCAGTTCTTC. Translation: CASSLGAGGPYNEQFF.

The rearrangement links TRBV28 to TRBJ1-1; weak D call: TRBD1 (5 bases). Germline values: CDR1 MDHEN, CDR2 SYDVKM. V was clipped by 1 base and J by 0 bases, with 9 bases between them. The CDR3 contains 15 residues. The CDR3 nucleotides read TGTGCCAGCAGTTTATTTCCAGGGCTGAACACTGAAGCTTTCTTT. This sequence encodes CASSLFPGLNTEAFF.

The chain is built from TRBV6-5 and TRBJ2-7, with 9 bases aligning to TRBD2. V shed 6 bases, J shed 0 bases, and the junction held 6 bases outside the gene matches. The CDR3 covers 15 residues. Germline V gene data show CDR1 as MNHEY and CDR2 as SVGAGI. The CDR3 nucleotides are TGTGCCAGCAGCTCCGTTAGCGGGAGCTCCTACGAGCAGTACTTC. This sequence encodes CASSSVSGSSYEQYF.

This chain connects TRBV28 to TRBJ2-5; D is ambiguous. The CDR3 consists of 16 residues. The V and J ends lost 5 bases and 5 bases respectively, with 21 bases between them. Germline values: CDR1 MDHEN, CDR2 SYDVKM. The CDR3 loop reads CASSTLRLYGGETQYF. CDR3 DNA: TGTGCCAGCAGTACCCTCCGCCTTTACGGTGGCGAGACCCAGTACTTC.

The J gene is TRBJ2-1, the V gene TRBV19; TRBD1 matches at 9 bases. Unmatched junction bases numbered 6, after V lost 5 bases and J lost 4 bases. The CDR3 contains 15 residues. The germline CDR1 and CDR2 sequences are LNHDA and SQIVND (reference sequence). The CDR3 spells CASSATGGGYNEQFF. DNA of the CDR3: TGTGCCAGTAGTGCCACAGGGGGCGGATACAATGAGCAGTTCTTC.

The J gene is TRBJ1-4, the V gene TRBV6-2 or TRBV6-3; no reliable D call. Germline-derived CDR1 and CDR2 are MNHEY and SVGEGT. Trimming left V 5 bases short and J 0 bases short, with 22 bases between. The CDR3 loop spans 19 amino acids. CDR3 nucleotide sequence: TGTGCCAGCAGTGCCCCTAGACGGAGATTAATCGCAACTAATGAAAAACTGTTTTTT. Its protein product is CASSAPRRRLIATNEKLFF.

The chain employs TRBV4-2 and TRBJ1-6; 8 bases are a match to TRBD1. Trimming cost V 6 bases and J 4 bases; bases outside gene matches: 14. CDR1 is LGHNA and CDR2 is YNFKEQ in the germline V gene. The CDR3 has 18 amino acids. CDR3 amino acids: CASSQIQIRTGYNSPLHF. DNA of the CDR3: TGTGCCAGCAGTCAAATCCAAATCCGGACAGGGTATAATTCACCCCTCCACTTT.